This T cell receptor (beta chain) was captured by sequencing in a study of early T cells in non-severe SARS-CoV-2 infection (dated by TCRdb to the early 2020s). For the wider study: Bulk RNA from unsorted whole blood was used for TCR sequencing, so alpha and beta chains could not be paired. Results and caveats for the whole study, not just this receptor: VDJdb matching was skewed toward anti-spike CD8 responses and likely underestimated virus-specific expansions, missing private and CD4 specificities.

The study was a case-control design nested within a healthcare worker cohort in London, UK, with weekly nasopharyngeal swab PCR tests and blood sampling. Healthcare workers were recruited during the week of the UK lockdown, between 23 and 31 March 2020, and followed weekly for up to roughly 16 weeks. This clonotype showed up many times. Its antigen specificity is not known. Base quality data are lacking; no much larger clone is found one base away. Receptor amplification or capture employed 5' RACE. Sequencing was carried out with a NextSeq 500. The TCR library protocol attached unique molecular identifiers to individual cDNA molecules to correct for sequencing error and PCR bias. Both TCR alpha and beta chains were sequenced, and tight co-correlation was observed between alpha and beta sequence abundances in each sample. Per the original workflow: Decombinator V4 was used to perform V gene, J gene and CDR3 annotation of TCR sequences. TCRs were defined as expanded if a significant change between any two time points was detected under a Poisson model with p below 0.0001. TCR abundances were normalised to the total number of TCRs sequenced per sample and were expressed as counts per million. TRAV1-2 paired with TRAJ12, TRAJ20 or TRAJ33 defined MAIT TCRs, while TRAV10 paired with TRAJ18 defined iNKT TCRs. VDJdb, accessed on 1 November 2021, was searched for TCRs annotated for CMV, EBV and SARS-CoV-2, and TCRs annotated for more than one antigen were excluded. Through fastp at Q25 and MiXCR, TCRdb rebuilt clones from the public reads, retaining in-frame beta chains. Each CDR3 protein gets just one entry, which takes the most common genes and DNA from the rows behind it. The V and J calls here are based on TCRdb, not the publication. For this sample there are some 29,000 distinct CDR3 sequences; less than 6.5% appear just once. Together, the top ten hold around 4.3% of the sample.

V ends up 0 bases short and J 2 bases short, with an unmatched junction base count of 1. CDR1 MDHEN and CDR2 SYDVKM were looked up in the germline V gene. From the cysteine up to the phenylalanine, the CDR3 has a length of 15 residues. Left in the record is the CDR3 DNA by itself, 45 bases read in frame from the first base. The receptor's source is an adult who was a healthcare worker with PCR-confirmed SARS-CoV-2 infection or an uninfected control (not recorded which). The material sequenced was whole blood. This chain joins TRBV28 to TRBJ1-2, with TRBD1 matching 9 junction bases. The CDR3 has the sequence CASSLWTGGNYGYTF. At the DNA level, the sequence is TGTGCCAGCAGTTTATGGACAGGGGGAAACTATGGCTACACCTTC.